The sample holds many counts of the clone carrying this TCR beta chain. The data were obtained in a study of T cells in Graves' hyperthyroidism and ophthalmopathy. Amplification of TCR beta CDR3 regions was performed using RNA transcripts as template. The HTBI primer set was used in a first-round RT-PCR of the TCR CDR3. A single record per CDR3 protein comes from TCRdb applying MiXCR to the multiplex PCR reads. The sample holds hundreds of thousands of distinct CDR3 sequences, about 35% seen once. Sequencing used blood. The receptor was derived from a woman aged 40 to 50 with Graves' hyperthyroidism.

CDR3 loop: CSGGQGLYEQYF. Here the CDR3 DNA reads TGCAGCGGGGGACAGGGCCTCTACGAGCAGTACTTC. The chain has TRBV29-1 and TRBJ2-7; 9 bases are a match to TRBD1. The CDR3 sequence is 12 residues long. CDR1 is SQVTM, CDR2 ANQGSEA, per germline. The ends lost 7 bases at V and 3 bases at J; junction bases unmatched: 4.